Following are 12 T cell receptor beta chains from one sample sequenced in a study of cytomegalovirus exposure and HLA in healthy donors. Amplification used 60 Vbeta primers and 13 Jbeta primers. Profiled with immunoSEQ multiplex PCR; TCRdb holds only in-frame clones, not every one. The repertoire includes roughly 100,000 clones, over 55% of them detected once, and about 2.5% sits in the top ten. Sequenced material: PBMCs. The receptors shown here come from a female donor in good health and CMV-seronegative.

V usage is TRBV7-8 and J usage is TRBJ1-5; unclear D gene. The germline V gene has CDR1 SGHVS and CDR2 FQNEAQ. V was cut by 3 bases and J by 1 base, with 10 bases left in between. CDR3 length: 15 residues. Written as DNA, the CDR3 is TGTGCCAGCAGCTTCGAGGGTTCAAGCAATCAGCCCCAGCATTTT. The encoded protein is CASSFEGSSNQPQHF.

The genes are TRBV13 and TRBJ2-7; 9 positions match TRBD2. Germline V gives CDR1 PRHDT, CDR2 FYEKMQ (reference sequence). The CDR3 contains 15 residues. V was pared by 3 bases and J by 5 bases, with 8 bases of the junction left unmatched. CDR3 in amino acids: CASSFDGSGSHEQYF. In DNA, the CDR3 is TGTGCCAGCAGCTTCGATGGTAGCGGGAGCCACGAGCAGTACTTC. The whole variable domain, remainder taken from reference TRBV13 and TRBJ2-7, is AAGVIQSPRHLIKEKRETATLKCYPIPRHDTVYWYQQGPGQDPQFLISFYEKMQSDKGSIPDRFSAQQFSDYHSELNMSSLELGDSALYFCASSFDGSGSHEQYFGPGTRLTVT.

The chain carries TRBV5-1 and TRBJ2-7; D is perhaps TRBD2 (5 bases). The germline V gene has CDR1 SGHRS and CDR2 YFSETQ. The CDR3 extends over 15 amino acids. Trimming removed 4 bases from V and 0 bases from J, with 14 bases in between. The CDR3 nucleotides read TGCGCCAGCAGCCGGACTGACCCGAGCTCCTACGAGCAGTACTTC. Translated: CASSRTDPSSYEQYF.

The CDR3 sequence: CASSVGNAGGYTF. The CDR3 region has the DNA TGTGCCAGCAGCGTAGGGAACGCGGGAGGCTACACCTTC. The chain is built from TRBV9 and TRBJ1-2; D not certain. This CDR3 spans 13 amino acids. V lost 0 bases, J lost 8 bases, and 11 bases lay in between. Germline assignment: CDR1 SGDLS and CDR2 YYNGEE. The entire variable domain, with the rest obtained from reference TRBV9 and TRBJ1-2, is as follows: DSGVTQTPKHLITATGQRVTLRCSPRSGDLSVYWYQQSLDQGLQFLIQYYNGEERAKGNILERFSAQQFPDLHSELNLSSLELGDSALYFCASSVGNAGGYTFGSGTRLTVV.

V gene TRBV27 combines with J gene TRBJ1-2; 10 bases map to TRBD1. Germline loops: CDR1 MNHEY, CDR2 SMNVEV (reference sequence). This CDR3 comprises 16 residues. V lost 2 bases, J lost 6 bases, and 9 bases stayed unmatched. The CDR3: CASSLTRGGQGNGYTF. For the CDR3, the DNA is TGTGCCAGCAGTTTAACAAGGGGGGGACAGGGGAATGGCTACACCTTC.

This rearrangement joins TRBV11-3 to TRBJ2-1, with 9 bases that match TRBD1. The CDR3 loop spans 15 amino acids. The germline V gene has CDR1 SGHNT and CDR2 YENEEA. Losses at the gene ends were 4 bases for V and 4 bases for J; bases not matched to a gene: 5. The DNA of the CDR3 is TGTGCCAGCAGCTCGGACAGGGGCGGGTACAATGAGCAGTTCTTC. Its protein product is CASSSDRGGYNEQFF.

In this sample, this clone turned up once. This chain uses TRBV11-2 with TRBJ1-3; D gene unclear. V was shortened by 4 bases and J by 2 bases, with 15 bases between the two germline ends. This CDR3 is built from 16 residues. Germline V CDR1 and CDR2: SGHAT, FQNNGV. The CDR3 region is CASSSIGGRAGNTIYF. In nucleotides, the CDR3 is TGTGCCAGCAGCTCCATCGGAGGGCGGGCTGGAAACACCATATATTTT.

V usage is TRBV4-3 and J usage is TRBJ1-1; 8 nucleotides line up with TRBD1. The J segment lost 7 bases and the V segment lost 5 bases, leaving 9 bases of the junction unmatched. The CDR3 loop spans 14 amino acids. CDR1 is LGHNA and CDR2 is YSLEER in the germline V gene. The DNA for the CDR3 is TGCGCCAGCAGCTCCGGGACAGGAGGGGTTGAAGCTTTCTTT. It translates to CASSSGTGGVEAFF.

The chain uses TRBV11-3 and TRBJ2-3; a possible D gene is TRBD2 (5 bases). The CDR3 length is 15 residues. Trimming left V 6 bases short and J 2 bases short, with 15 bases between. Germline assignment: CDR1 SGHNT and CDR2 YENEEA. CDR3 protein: CASSLRWENTDTQYF. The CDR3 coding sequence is TGTGCCAGCAGTCTCCGGTGGGAGAACACAGATACGCAGTATTTT. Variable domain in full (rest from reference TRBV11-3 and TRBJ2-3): EAGVVQSPRYKIIEKKQPVAFWCNPISGHNTLYWYLQNLGQGPELLIRYENEEAVDDSQLPKDRFSAERLKGVDSTLKIQPAELGDSAVYLCASSLRWENTDTQYFGPGTRLTVL.

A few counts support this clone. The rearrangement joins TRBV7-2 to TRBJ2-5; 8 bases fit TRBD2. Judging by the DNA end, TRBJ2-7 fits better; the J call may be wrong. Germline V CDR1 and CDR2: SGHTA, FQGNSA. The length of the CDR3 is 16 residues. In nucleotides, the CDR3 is TGTGCCAGCAGCAAAACTAGCGGCAGCACCTCCTACGAGCAGTACTTC. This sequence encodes CASSKTSGSTSYEQYF.

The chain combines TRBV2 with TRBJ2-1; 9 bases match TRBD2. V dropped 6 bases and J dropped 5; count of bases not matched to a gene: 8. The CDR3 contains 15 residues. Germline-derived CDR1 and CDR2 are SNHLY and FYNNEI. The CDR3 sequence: CASRPTSGRDNEQFF. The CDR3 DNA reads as TGTGCCAGCAGGCCTACTAGCGGGCGGGACAATGAGCAGTTCTTC.

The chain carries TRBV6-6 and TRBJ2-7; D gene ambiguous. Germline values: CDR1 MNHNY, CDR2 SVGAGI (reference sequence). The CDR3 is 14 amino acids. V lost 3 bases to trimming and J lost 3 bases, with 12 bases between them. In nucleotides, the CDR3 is TGTGCCAGCAGTTATGGCGGAGAAGGCTACGAGCAGTACTTC. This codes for CASSYGGEGYEQYF.